One sample yielded the 18 T cell receptor beta chains listed below, sequenced in a study of CD8+CD57+ T cells in acquired aplastic anemia. Genomic DNA provided the template from which TCR beta VDJ and CDR3 profiles were obtained. TCRdb processed the reads anew with MiXCR; each CDR3 protein has one entry. The data show some 82,000 distinct CDR3 sequences, approximately 45% seen once. The sequenced material came from sorted CD4+, CD8+, or CD8+CD57+ T cells (not recorded which) from PBMCs. The receptors were sampled from a human donor in good health, serving as a control.

About this clonotype: A read error may account for a junction end that differs from germline. The chain employs TRBV24-1 and TRBJ1-5, with D tentatively TRBD1 (5 bases). The germline V gene has CDR1 KGHDR and CDR2 SFDVKD. This CDR3 has 15 amino acids. CDR3 sequence (DNA): TGTGCCAGCAGTCCCCCGGGACGGAGCAATCAGCCCCAGCATTTT. Amino acids: CASSPPGRSNQPQHF.

The V and J genes are TRBV9 and TRBJ2-1, with D unresolved. CDR3 length: 14 amino acids. Per germline, CDR1 SGDLS and CDR2 YYNGEE. Trimming pared 0 bases from V and 6 bases from J, leaving 10 bases between. The CDR3 sequence is CASSVGVFSNEQFF. The CDR3 nucleotides are TGTGCCAGCAGCGTAGGAGTATTCTCCAATGAGCAGTTCTTC.

This clonotype was counted at least ten times. The chain combines TRBV9 with TRBJ1-1; D unresolved. The germline V gene encodes CDR1 SGDLS and CDR2 YYNGEE. Deletions cut 4 bases from V and 1 base from J, with 8 bases between. This CDR3 has 13 amino acids. The CDR3 loop reads CASSPWENTEAFF. DNA for the CDR3: TGTGCCAGCAGCCCGTGGGAGAACACTGAAGCTTTCTTT.

This clonotype was counted at least ten times. The genes are TRBV9 and TRBJ1-1; D is ambiguous. The V end was cut by 3 bases, the J end by 2 bases, with 8 bases between. The CDR3 totals 13 residues. Germline V gene lookup returns CDR1 SGDLS and CDR2 YYNGEE. The CDR3 DNA is TGTGCCAGCAGCGCGGTGGAAAACACTGAAGCTTTCTTT. It codes for CASSAVENTEAFF.

This clonotype was observed at least ten times. V usage is TRBV20-1 and J usage is TRBJ1-1; TRBD1 matches 7 bases. Germline CDR1 reads DFQATT; CDR2 reads SNEGSKA (reference sequence). The ends lost 4 bases at V and 4 bases at J; junction bases unmatched: 9. CDR3 length: 14 amino acids. DNA of the CDR3: TGCAGTGCTACTTCGGCGAACAGGGGCACTGAAGCTTTCTTT. This sequence encodes CSATSANRGTEAFF.

The table lists this clonotype with many counts. V is TRBV9 and J is TRBJ1-2; tentative D call: TRBD1 (6 bases). Germline values: CDR1 SGDLS, CDR2 YYNGEE. The CDR3 length is 15 residues. V was clipped by 4 bases and J by 10 bases, with 23 bases between them. This CDR3 is CASSPHRGQGHDYTF. The CDR3 DNA is TGTGCCAGCAGCCCCCATCGGGGGCAGGGGCATGACTACACCTTC.

At least ten counts were recorded for this clonotype. CDR3 residues: CASSQDRGNEQYF. As DNA, the CDR3 is TGCGCCAGCAGCCAAGACAGGGGGAACGAGCAGTACTTC. V and J are TRBV4-1 and TRBJ2-7; 7 nucleotides line up with TRBD1. Unmatched junction bases numbered 1, after V lost 0 bases and J lost 5 bases. This CDR3 comprises 13 residues. Germline assignment: CDR1 MGHRA and CDR2 YSYEKL.

This clonotype was detected only a few times. The CDR3 nucleotides read TGTGCCAGCAGTGAGACAGGGCGATACACTGAAGCTTTCTTT. This gives the protein CASSETGRYTEAFF. J is TRBJ1-1 and V is TRBV25-1, with TRBD1 matching 7 bases. Looked up from germline, CDR1 is MGHDK and CDR2 is SYGVNS. V dropped 3 bases and J dropped 3; count of bases not matched to a gene: 4. CDR3 length equals 14 residues.

This clonotype showed up many times. The chain links TRBV19 to TRBJ2-5; 10 bases map to TRBD1. The CDR3 length is 15 residues. CDR1 and CDR2 from the germline V gene are LNHDA and SQIVND (reference sequence). J was trimmed by 5 bases and V by 5 bases; bases with no gene match: 8. The CDR3 here is CASSFDRGLAETQYF. The CDR3 nucleotides are TGTGCCAGTAGTTTTGACAGGGGGCTGGCGGAGACCCAGTACTTC.

V and J are TRBV29-1 and TRBJ2-5; tentative D call: TRBD1 (6 bases). Germline CDR1 reads SQVTM; CDR2 reads ANQGSEA. The CDR3 has 13 amino acids. V lost 3 bases to trimming and J lost 5 bases, with 13 bases between them. CDR3: CSVDQGYSETQYF. The CDR3 DNA sequence: TGCAGCGTTGATCAGGGGTATTCGGAGACCCAGTACTTC.

A word on this clonotype: This sequence may be a read error, since a much larger clone differs from it by one base. The rearrangement joins TRBV7-9 to TRBJ2-3; weak D call: TRBD2 (5 bases). CDR3 length equals 14 residues. Germline V gene sequence: CDR1 SEHNR, CDR2 FQNEAQ (reference sequence). V was trimmed by 3 bases and J by 2 bases, leaving 9 bases between them. The CDR3 DNA reads as TGTGCCAGCAGCTTGCGTAGCGACACAGATACGCAGTATTTT. The encoded protein is CASSLRSDTDTQYF.

The chain has TRBV19 and TRBJ1-1, with D uncertain. Trimming cost V 3 bases and J 1 base, with 9 bases left between them. This CDR3 is 14 amino acids long. The germline V gene encodes CDR1 LNHDA and CDR2 SQIVND (reference sequence). The DNA of the CDR3 is TGTGCCAGTAGTATTCGACGGTGGAACACTGAAGCTTTCTTT. Translating it yields CASSIRRWNTEAFF.

The CDR3 sequence is CASSRGGGNNQPQHF. The DNA for the CDR3 is TGTGCCAGTAGTCGAGGGGGGGGAAACAATCAGCCCCAGCATTTT. The chain recombines TRBV19 with TRBJ1-5; tentatively, D is TRBD1 (6 bases). Germline CDR1 and CDR2: LNHDA and SQIVND (reference sequence). The CDR3 length is 15 residues. Trimming stripped 5 bases from V and 3 bases from J, with 14 bases between.

The CDR3 DNA reads TGTGCCAGCAGCCCGGGGGGGAACATTCAGTACTTC. This codes for CASSPGGNIQYF. The chain joins TRBV7-9 to TRBJ2-4, with TRBD2 identical over 8 bases. V trimming: 5 bases; J trimming: 7 bases; junction bases outside the gene matches: 1. Per the germline V gene, CDR1 is SEHNR and CDR2 is FQNEAQ (reference sequence). The CDR3 sequence is 12 residues long.

V usage is TRBV10-3 and J usage is TRBJ2-7, with TRBD1 identical over 8 bases. This CDR3 spans 15 amino acids. Germline CDR1 reads ENHRY; CDR2 reads SYGVKD. With 3 bases clipped from V and 3 bases from J, the junction kept 7 bases outside the gene matches. The CDR3 region is CAISDGQGTNYEQYF. DNA for the CDR3: TGTGCCATCAGTGACGGACAGGGAACCAACTACGAGCAGTACTTC.

This clonotype was seen a few times. This chain joins TRBV2 and TRBJ1-2; D is undetermined. The CDR3 sequence is 12 residues long. The germline V gene has CDR1 SNHLY and CDR2 FYNNEI. Trimming stripped 4 bases from V and 6 bases from J, with 9 bases between. The CDR3 spells CASSVEGNGYTF. The CDR3 DNA sequence: TGTGCCAGCAGTGTTGAAGGGAATGGCTACACCTTC.

The V and J genes are TRBV2 and TRBJ1-5; 9 bases fit TRBD1. Trimming cost V 8 bases and J 5 bases; bases outside gene matches: 7. This CDR3 contains 14 residues. Germline loops: CDR1 SNHLY, CDR2 FYNNEI. The CDR3 reads CASGSGQGYQPQHF. The CDR3 nucleotides read TGTGCCAGCGGGTCGGGACAGGGCTATCAGCCCCAGCATTTT.

The chain employs TRBV15 and TRBJ2-3; the D gene is possibly TRBD1 (5 bases). The CDR3 is 17 residues long. Germline V gives CDR1 LNHNV, CDR2 YYDKDF (reference sequence). Trimming removed 0 bases from V and 6 bases from J, with 19 bases in between. CDR3 loop: CATSREHSVGATDTQYF. Written as DNA, the CDR3 is TGTGCCACCAGCAGAGAGCATTCGGTAGGGGCCACCGATACGCAGTATTTT. Based on the CDR3 plus reference TRBV15 and TRBJ2-3, the full variable domain is DAMVIQNPRYQVTQFGKPVTLSCSQTLNHNVMYWYQQKSSQAPKLLFHYYDKDFNNEADTPDNFQSRRPNTSFCFLDIRSPGLGDTAMYLCATSREHSVGATDTQYFGPGTRLTVL.